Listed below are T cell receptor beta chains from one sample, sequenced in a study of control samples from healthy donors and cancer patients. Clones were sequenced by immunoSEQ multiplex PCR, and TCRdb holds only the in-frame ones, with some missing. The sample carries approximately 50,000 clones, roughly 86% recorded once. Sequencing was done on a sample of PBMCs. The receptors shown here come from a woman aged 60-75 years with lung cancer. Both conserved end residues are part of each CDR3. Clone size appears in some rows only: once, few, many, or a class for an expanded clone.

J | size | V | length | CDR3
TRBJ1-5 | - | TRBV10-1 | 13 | CASSGQGGQPQHF
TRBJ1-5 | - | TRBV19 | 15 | CASRATGFSNQPQHF
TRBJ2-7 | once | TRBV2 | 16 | CASSEFPGQTSYEQYF
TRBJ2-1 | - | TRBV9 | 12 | CASSVRTEQQFF
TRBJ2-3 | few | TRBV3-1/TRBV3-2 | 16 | CASSQGGATVWNTQYF
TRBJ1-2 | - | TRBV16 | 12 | CASSPRGRGYTF
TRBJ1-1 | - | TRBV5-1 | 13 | CASSSQQNTEAFF
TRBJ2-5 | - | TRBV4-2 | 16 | CASSQDNRAGMETQYF
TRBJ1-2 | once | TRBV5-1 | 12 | CASSMTQTGYTF
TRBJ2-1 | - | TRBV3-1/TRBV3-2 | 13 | CASSPYGRAEQFF
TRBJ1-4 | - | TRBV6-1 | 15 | CASSERGLGNEKLFF
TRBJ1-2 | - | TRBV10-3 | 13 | CAISPTGHHGYTF
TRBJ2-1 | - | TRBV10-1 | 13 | CASSGLVDNEQFF
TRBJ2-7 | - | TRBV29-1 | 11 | CSVGWAYEQYF
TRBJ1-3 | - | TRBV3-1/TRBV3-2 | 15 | CASSWALRSGNTIYF
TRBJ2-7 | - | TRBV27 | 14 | CASSSHDRSREQYF
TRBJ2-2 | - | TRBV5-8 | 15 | CASSHGTGNTGELFF
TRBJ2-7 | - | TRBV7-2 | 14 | CASSTHWGSYEQYF
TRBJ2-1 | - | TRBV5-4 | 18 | CASSLAPGARSSYNEQFF
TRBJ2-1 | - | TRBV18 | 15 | CASQSSGYSYNEQFF
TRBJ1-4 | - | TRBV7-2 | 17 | CASSLASINRGGEKLFF
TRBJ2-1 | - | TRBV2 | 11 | CASSVANEQFF
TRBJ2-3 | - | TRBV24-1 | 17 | CATSDPRPTESTDTQYF
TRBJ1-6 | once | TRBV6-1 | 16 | CASSELGRGVGSPLHF
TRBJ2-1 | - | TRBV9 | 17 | CASSVAWRLAGVNEQFF
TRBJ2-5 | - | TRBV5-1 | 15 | CASSLARGQGRTQYF
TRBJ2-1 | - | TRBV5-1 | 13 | CASSRDTYNEQFF
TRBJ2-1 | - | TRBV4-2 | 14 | CASSQGTSFGEQFF